The 25 T cell receptor beta chains below were found in one sample sequenced in a study of cytomegalovirus exposure and HLA in healthy donors. PCR involved 60 Vbeta and 13 Jbeta primers. The assay was immunoSEQ multiplex PCR, and TCRdb's table has in-frame clones only and misses some. Here the sample spans 110,000 or so clones, over 55% being singletons. The sample was PBMCs. The receptors derive from a young man in good health and CMV-seropositive.

This clone was detected only a few times. The V and J genes are TRBV5-1 and TRBJ2-7; TRBD2 aligns across 8 bases. Germline CDR1 reads SGHRS; CDR2 reads YFSETQ. The trim removed 4 bases at V and 2 bases at J, leaving 14 bases unmatched. This CDR3 contains 17 residues. CDR3 in amino acids: CASSPLAVRGGPYEQYV. The DNA of the CDR3 is TGCGCCAGCAGCCCCCTTGCTGTCCGCGGGGGGCCCTACGAGCAGTACGTC.

This clone appeared a few times. This chain links TRBV2 with TRBJ1-1; TRBD1 matches at 9 bases. The CDR3 totals 15 residues. The junction had 11 bases not matched to a gene; V was cut back by 7 bases and J by 5 bases. CDR1 and CDR2 (germline): SNHLY, FYNNEI. The CDR3: CASNKQGAARTEAFF. The CDR3 region has the DNA TGTGCCAGCAATAAACAGGGGGCGGCGAGGACTGAAGCTTTCTTT.

This chain connects TRBV19 to TRBJ2-2; D perhaps matches TRBD2 (6 bases). The CDR3 runs 15 residues. Germline V gene sequence: CDR1 LNHDA, CDR2 SQIVND (reference sequence). V was cut by 4 bases and J by 7 bases, with 16 bases left in between. CDR3 in DNA: TGTGCCAGTAGTACGCCGGGACTGACCAACGGGGAGCTGTTTTTT. It specifies CASSTPGLTNGELFF.

The rearrangement links TRBV5-1 to TRBJ1-2; D is undetermined. The V gene's germline CDR1 is SGHRS and CDR2 YFSETQ. The germline V and J ends were trimmed by 3 bases and 7 bases, with 7 bases remaining between them. There are 11 residues in the CDR3. CDR3 bases: TGCGCCAGCAGCTCGAGAAGTGGCTACACCTTC. It translates to CASSSRSGYTF.

The V call is TRBV6-1, the J call TRBJ2-7; TRBD2 might be the D (6 bases). Germline assignment: CDR1 MNHNS and CDR2 SASEGT. The CDR3 is 18 residues long. Trimming removed 2 bases at V and 3 bases at J, with 23 bases between. The CDR3 spells CASSEKTAGPRLDYEQYF. CDR3 DNA sequence: TGTGCCAGCAGTGAAAAGACAGCGGGCCCGAGATTAGACTACGAGCAGTACTTC.

This CDR3 is CASSQDPAAGLMNTEAFF. CDR3 coding DNA: TGTGCCAGCAGCCAAGATCCAGCAGCAGGGTTGATGAACACTGAAGCTTTCTTT. This sequence joins TRBV4-2 and TRBJ1-1; D possibly corresponds to TRBD1 (5 bases). Germline V gene data show CDR1 as LGHNA and CDR2 as YNFKEQ. The length of the CDR3 is 18 residues. The V and J ends lost 0 bases and 0 bases respectively, with 17 bases between them.

The V gene is TRBV5-1, the J gene TRBJ2-3, with a weak D call TRBD1 (5 bases). CDR3 size: 16 residues. Germline V gene data show CDR1 as SGHRS and CDR2 as YFSETQ. Trimming pared 4 bases from V and 5 bases from J, leaving 20 bases between. CDR3 in DNA: TGCGCCAGCAGCGAAATGTCGTGGGGCTCATTAGATACGCAGTATTTT. Its translation is CASSEMSWGSLDTQYF.

This clone was recorded a few times. This chain uses TRBV10-1 with TRBJ1-3; D remains unclear. Germline loops: CDR1 WNHNN, CDR2 SYGVQD (reference sequence). Trimming stripped 3 bases from V and 0 bases from J, with 6 bases between. The CDR3 is made up of 14 amino acids. The CDR3 nucleotides read TGCGCCAGCAGTGAACGGAGCTCTGGAAACACCATATATTTT. Translation gives CASSERSSGNTIYF.

This clone appeared a few times. The chain uses TRBV5-6 and TRBJ1-1; 8 bases are a match to TRBD1. Germline V gene lookup returns CDR1 SGHDT and CDR2 YYEEEE. Losses at the gene ends were 1 base for V and 10 bases for J; bases not matched to a gene: 12. The CDR3 spans 15 residues. The DNA for the CDR3 is TGTGCCAGCAGCTTGTCTGTGACAGGGGTTGTACGAGCTTTCTTT. It specifies CASSLSVTGVVRAFF.

The rearrangement links TRBV7-6 to TRBJ2-5; 9 positions match TRBD2. Gene TRBJ2-7 matches the end of the DNA better, so the J call may be wrong. Germline CDR1 is SGHVS and CDR2 is FNYEAQ. The CDR3 runs 14 residues. DNA for the CDR3: TGTGCCAGCAGCTTAGGGCGGACTAGCGACGAGCAGTACTTC. Protein product: CASSLGRTSDEQYF.

The CDR3 DNA is TGTGCCTGGGGATCGGGGGGAGTCTTTCAGCCCCAGCATTTT. It specifies CAWGSGGVFQPQHF. This chain connects TRBV30 to TRBJ1-5; maybe TRBD1 (5 bases). CDR1 GTSNPN and CDR2 SVGIG come from the germline V gene (reference sequence). Trimming removed 5 bases at V and 6 bases at J, with 17 bases between. This CDR3 has 14 amino acids.

This clone was counted only a few times. The chain couples TRBV5-1 to TRBJ2-1, with 8 bases aligning to TRBD2. CDR1 and CDR2 from the germline V gene are SGHRS and YFSETQ. The CDR3 consists of 15 residues. The J segment lost 12 bases and the V segment lost 1 base, leaving 12 bases of the junction unmatched. DNA for the CDR3: TGCGCCAGCAGCTTGTACGGGGGGGGGACGGTGGGGCAGTTCTTC. It translates to CASSLYGGGTVGQFF.

This clone was seen more than once but under ten times. The V call is TRBV29-1, the J call TRBJ2-2; 9 positions match TRBD1. This CDR3 region has 17 residues. CDR1 is SQVTM and CDR2 is ANQGSEA in the germline V gene. The J segment lost 6 bases and the V segment lost 1 base, leaving 12 bases of the junction unmatched. The CDR3 DNA reads TGCAGCGTTGAAGCGGGACAGGGAGTGGTACACCCCGGGGAGCTGTTTTTT. Encoded protein: CSVEAGQGVVHPGELFF.

The J gene is TRBJ1-3, the V gene TRBV5-1; 12 nucleotides align to TRBD1. The CDR3 runs 14 residues. The V and J ends lost 4 bases and 6 bases, in that order; junction bases with no gene match: 2. Germline values: CDR1 SGHRS, CDR2 YFSETQ. The CDR3 DNA sequence: TGCGCCAGCAGCCGGGACAGGGGGCTAAACACCATATATTTT. Protein sequence: CASSRDRGLNTIYF.

The chain joins TRBV4-1 to TRBJ1-4; D uncertain. V lost 2 bases and J lost 8, with 9 bases in between. In germline, CDR1 is MGHRA, CDR2 YSYEKL. The CDR3 loop spans 13 amino acids. Here the CDR3 reads CASSQISSEKLFF. CDR3 sequence (DNA): TGCGCCAGCAGCCAAATCTCGTCGGAAAAACTGTTTTTT.

The chain links TRBV25-1 to TRBJ1-1; perhaps TRBD1 as D (6 bases). Per germline, CDR1 MGHDK and CDR2 SYGVNS. Trimming left V 7 bases short and J 5 bases short, with 20 bases between. The CDR3 extends over 15 amino acids. The CDR3 region is CASKKQGLDFTEAFF. Here the CDR3 DNA reads TGTGCCAGCAAGAAACAGGGATTGGATTTTACTGAAGCTTTCTTT.

The rearrangement links TRBV15 to TRBJ1-6; D is ambiguous. The V gene lost 8 bases and the J gene lost 0 bases, with 14 bases spanning the gap. CDR1 LNHNV and CDR2 YYDKDF come from the germline V gene (reference sequence). This CDR3 spans 16 amino acids. This chain's CDR3 is CATAPSYSSYNSPLHF. CDR3 in DNA: TGTGCCACCGCCCCATCCTATAGCTCCTATAATTCACCCCTCCACTTT.

This clone was seen only a few times. The rearrangement links TRBV5-1 to TRBJ1-5; no clear D. The CDR3 extends over 14 amino acids. The germline CDR1 and CDR2 sequences are SGHRS and YFSETQ. V lost 0 bases to trimming and J lost 3 bases, with 7 bases between them. CDR3 sequence reads: CASSLGQNNQPQHF. For the CDR3, the DNA is TGCGCCAGCAGCTTGGGTCAGAACAATCAGCCCCAGCATTTT. Using reference TRBV5-1 and TRBJ1-5 for the parts outside the CDR3, the full variable domain is KAGVTQTPRYLIKTRGQQVTLSCSPISGHRSVSWYQQTPGQGLQFLFEYFSETQRNKGNFPGRFSGRQFSNSRSEMNVSTLELGDSALYLCASSLGQNNQPQHFGDGTRLSIL.

The chain joins TRBV6-4 to TRBJ2-3; 9 bases align to TRBD2. V lost 4 bases and J lost 2; bases outside the gene matches: 7. The CDR3 is 16 residues long. Per the germline V gene, CDR1 is MRHNA and CDR2 is SNTAGT. The CDR3 bases are TGTGCCAGCAGTGTTGATAGCGGGGGCTCCACAGATACGCAGTATTTT. Translation: CASSVDSGGSTDTQYF.

The rearrangement joins TRBV27 to TRBJ2-5; D might be TRBD2 (5 bases). The CDR3 spans 15 residues. Trimming cost V 4 bases and J 5 bases, with 17 bases left between them. Germline V gene data show CDR1 as MNHEY and CDR2 as SMNVEV (reference sequence). CDR3 bases: TGTGCCAGCAGTTCACCGGGGTTTCCCGGGGAGACCCAGTACTTC. It yields the protein CASSSPGFPGETQYF.

V and J are TRBV5-1 and TRBJ2-5, with D tentatively TRBD2 (6 bases). Trimming removed 4 bases at V and 3 bases at J, with 13 bases between. CDR3 size: 14 residues. Germline V CDR1 and CDR2: SGHRS, YFSETQ. CDR3 bases: TGCGCCAGCAGCGAAGGGACGGGAGAAGAGACCCAGTACTTC. Translating it yields CASSEGTGEETQYF. The whole variable domain, remainder taken from reference TRBV5-1 and TRBJ2-5, is KAGVTQTPRYLIKTRGQQVTLSCSPISGHRSVSWYQQTPGQGLQFLFEYFSETQRNKGNFPGRFSGRQFSNSRSEMNVSTLELGDSALYLCASSEGTGEETQYFGPGTRLLVL.

The chain has TRBV20-1 and TRBJ1-1; D ambiguous. CDR3 length: 11 residues. Trimming left V 3 bases short and J 3 bases short, with 5 bases between. The germline gives CDR1 DFQATT, CDR2 SNEGSKA (reference sequence). The CDR3 DNA reads TGCAGTGCTAGTAGTCACACTGAAGCTTTCTTT. Translating gives CSASSHTEAFF.

The J gene is TRBJ1-5, the V gene TRBV6-4; TRBD1 agrees at 7 bases. CDR3 length equals 17 residues. The V segment lost 7 bases and the J segment 3 bases; nucleotides outside the gene matches: 15. Germline V lookup: CDR1 MRHNA, CDR2 SNTAGT. The CDR3 is CASMAPDGQVANQPQHF. The CDR3 nucleotides are TGTGCCAGCATGGCCCCCGATGGACAGGTGGCCAATCAGCCCCAGCATTTT.

This chain joins TRBV2 and TRBJ1-2, with a possible D match to TRBD1 (6 bases). V was clipped by 6 bases and J by 1 base, with 9 bases between them. The CDR3 is made up of 13 amino acids. Germline V gene lookup returns CDR1 SNHLY and CDR2 FYNNEI. The CDR3 DNA sequence: TGTGCCAGCAGAGCGGACAGTAACTATGGCTACACCTTC. Protein: CASRADSNYGYTF.

V gene TRBV7-2 combines with J gene TRBJ1-6, with D hard to call. Germline V lookup: CDR1 SGHTA, CDR2 FQGNSA. This CDR3 region has 13 residues. The V end lost 2 bases, the J end lost 11 bases, and 10 bases lay between the germline ends. CDR3 nucleotide sequence: TGTGCCAGCAGCTTACAGTGGGAGGCACCCCTCCACTTT. This sequence encodes CASSLQWEAPLHF. Full variable domain (rest looked up from reference TRBV7-2 and TRBJ1-6): GAGVSQSPSNKVTEKGKDVELRCDPISGHTALYWYRQSLGQGLEFLIYFQGNSAPDKSGLPSDRFSAERTGGSVSTLTIQRTQQEDSAVYLCASSLQWEAPLHFGNGTRLTVT.